The rows below give T cell receptor beta chains drawn from one sample of a study of cytomegalovirus exposure and HLA in healthy donors. Profiled with immunoSEQ multiplex PCR; TCRdb holds only in-frame clones, not every one. The repertoire holds 200,000 to 250,000 clones, with 80% to 90% as singletons. The sequencing input was PBMCs. The receptors stem from a man aged 18 to 29 in good health and CMV-seronegative. The CDR3 runs from the conserved cysteine through the conserved F or W.

>TRBJ2-7|TRBV6-1
CASSEQGLSYEQYF
>TRBJ1-1|TRBV10-2
CASSDQGASTEAFF
>TRBJ1-5|TRBV6-1
CASDSWSNQPQHF
>TRBJ2-7|TRBV6-5
CASSSLQGSYEQYF
>TRBJ2-4|TRBV27
CASSSSNENIQYF
>TRBJ2-1|TRBV28
CASTGIQRGINEQFF
>TRBJ2-5|TRBV11-3
CASSLNRQGEETQYF
>TRBJ2-3|TRBV6-1
CASSIGLTTDTQYF
>TRBJ2-7|TRBV7-9
CASSKDGGAYEQYF
>TRBJ2-3|TRBV7-9
CASNNGLGADTQYF
>TRBJ2-7|TRBV4-1
CASSWWQGGYEQYF
>TRBJ2-4|TRBV6-6
CASSPPGLSKNIQYF
>TRBJ2-7|TRBV5-1
CASSRGQGAGEQYF
>TRBJ1-1|TRBV2
CASRSDRVNTEAFF
>TRBJ2-7|TRBV27
CASSFKALGTGGYEQYF
>TRBJ2-7|TRBV7-2
CASSPAAGGIYEQYF
>TRBJ2-1|TRBV28
CASSWPGNEQFF